These 28 T cell receptor beta chains originate from one sample sequenced in a study of cytomegalovirus exposure and HLA in healthy donors. In the PCR, 60 Vbeta and 13 Jbeta primers were used. Libraries were prepared by immunoSEQ multiplex PCR; TCRdb keeps only in-frame clonotypes and omits some of them. The sample has 150,000 or so clones; 80% are singletons. Sequenced sample: PBMCs. The receptors derive from a woman in her forties in good health and CMV-seronegative.

This chain links TRBV5-6 with TRBJ1-6; TRBD1 aligns across 9 bases. The CDR3 runs to 13 residues. Germline trimming cut 3 bases from V and 10 bases from J; bases unmatched to any gene: 2. CDR1 is SGHDT, CDR2 YYEEEE, per germline. The CDR3 DNA reads as TGTGCCAGCAGCTGGGACAGGGAATCACCCCTCCACTTT. As protein: CASSWDRESPLHF.

The rearrangement links TRBV15 to TRBJ1-5; no firm D call. The CDR3 loop spans 16 amino acids. V was shortened by 1 base and J by 0 bases, with 10 bases between the two germline ends. CDR1 and CDR2 (germline): LNHNV, YYDKDF (reference sequence). CDR3 in amino acids: CATSRGGGSSNQPQHF. CDR3 DNA sequence: TGTGCCACCAGCAGAGGGGGAGGCAGTAGCAATCAGCCCCAGCATTTT.

This clone was seen more than once but under ten times. The rearrangement uses TRBV7-3 and TRBJ2-1, with TRBD1 matching 9 bases. Trimming took 8 bases from V and 4 from J; bases not matched to a gene: 9. CDR3 length: 15 amino acids. Germline V gives CDR1 SGHTA, CDR2 FQGTGA. The CDR3 is CASQPQQGAYNEQFF. CDR3 sequence (DNA): TGTGCCAGCCAGCCTCAACAGGGGGCATACAATGAGCAGTTCTTC.

This sequence joins TRBV10-3 and TRBJ1-1, with a possible D match to TRBD1 (6 bases). CDR1 and CDR2 from the germline V gene are ENHRY and SYGVKD. This CDR3 comprises 12 residues. The V end was cut by 6 bases, the J end by 4 bases, with 9 bases between. The chain's CDR3 is CAIRETGTEAFF. Here the CDR3 DNA reads TGTGCCATCAGGGAGACAGGCACTGAAGCTTTCTTT.

The rearrangement uses TRBV19 and TRBJ1-4, with 8 bases fitting TRBD1. This CDR3 is 14 amino acids long. V lost 6 bases to trimming and J lost 7 bases; unmatched junction nucleotides: 7. CDR1 and CDR2 (germline): LNHDA, SQIVND (reference sequence). The CDR3 sequence: CASSPGGMGEKLFF. In nucleotides, the CDR3 is TGTGCCAGTAGCCCAGGGGGCATGGGTGAAAAACTGTTTTTT.

The chain has TRBV6-5 and TRBJ1-5, with TRBD1 matching 9 bases. The germline V gene has CDR1 MNHEY and CDR2 SVGAGI. V lost 7 bases, J lost 4 bases, and 8 bases stayed unmatched. This CDR3 comprises 15 residues. The DNA of the CDR3 is TGTGCCAGCAAGGAACAGGGGGCGAAAAATCAGCCCCAGCATTTT. Amino acid sequence: CASKEQGAKNQPQHF.

J is TRBJ2-3 and V is TRBV14; D is possibly TRBD1 (6 bases). Germline values: CDR1 SGHDN, CDR2 FVKESK. The CDR3 sequence is 16 residues long. Deletions cut 4 bases from V and 4 bases from J, with 18 bases between. The chain's CDR3 is CASSPKQGGPPDTQYF. The CDR3 DNA is TGTGCCAGCAGCCCCAAACAGGGTGGTCCACCAGATACGCAGTATTTT.

The chain uses TRBV7-2 and TRBJ2-5; TRBD1 matches 8 bases. The CDR3 length is 14 residues. The V gene's germline CDR1 is SGHTA and CDR2 FQGNSA. V lost 4 bases to trimming and J lost 3 bases; unmatched junction nucleotides: 4. CDR3 DNA: TGTGCCAGCAGCTGGGGACAGGCTGAAGAGACCCAGTACTTC. This codes for CASSWGQAEETQYF.

V gene TRBV7-2 combines with J gene TRBJ1-4; D remains unclear. CDR3 length: 15 residues. The V end lost 3 bases, the J end lost 0 bases, and 8 bases lay between the germline ends. CDR1 and CDR2 (germline): SGHTA, FQGNSA. The CDR3 sequence: CASSFPGATNEKLFF. DNA of the CDR3: TGTGCCAGCAGCTTTCCGGGAGCAACTAATGAAAAACTGTTTTTT.

This chain connects TRBV11-2 to TRBJ2-7; 11 bases are a match to TRBD2. This CDR3 spans 17 amino acids. V lost 0 bases and J lost 6; bases outside the gene matches: 10. Germline CDR1 and CDR2: SGHAT and FQNNGV. The CDR3 DNA follows: TGTGCCAGCAGCTTAGAACGGGGTCTAGCGGGAGGAAGCGAGCAGTACTTC. Amino acid sequence: CASSLERGLAGGSEQYF. Combining the CDR3 with reference TRBV11-2 and TRBJ2-7 gives the whole variable domain EAGVAQSPRYKIIEKRQSVAFWCNPISGHATLYWYQQILGQGPKLLIQFQNNGVVDDSQLPKDRFSAERLKGVDSTLKIQPAKLEDSAVYLCASSLERGLAGGSEQYFGPGTRLTVT.

This clone was found a few times. Different DNA sequences within this sample yield the same CDR3. The chain uses TRBV9 and TRBJ2-7; TRBD1 is a possible D gene (7 bases). Germline lookup yields CDR1 SGDLS and CDR2 YYNGEE. V dropped 0 bases and J dropped 4 bases, with 11 bases sitting between them. The CDR3 sequence is 14 residues long. The DNA of the CDR3 is TGTGCCAGCAGCGTAGGGGGGGACAGTTACGAGCAGTACTTC. Its protein is CASSVGGDSYEQYF.

The sample holds a few counts of this clone. The J gene is TRBJ2-7, the V gene TRBV27; 7 bases map to TRBD1. V shed 5 bases, J shed 7 bases, and the junction held 8 bases outside the gene matches. Germline-derived CDR1 and CDR2 are MNHEY and SMNVEV (reference sequence). The CDR3 sequence is 13 residues long. The CDR3 loop is CASSPGTVLEQYF. The CDR3 DNA sequence: TGTGCCAGCAGTCCCGGGACAGTCCTAGAGCAGTACTTC.

The V call is TRBV5-1, the J call TRBJ2-5; TRBD1 matches 8 bases. Looked up from germline, CDR1 is SGHRS and CDR2 is YFSETQ. J lost 7 bases, V lost 3 bases, and 11 bases had no gene match. There are 15 residues in the CDR3. This chain's CDR3 is CASSSPGTGPGTQYF. The CDR3 DNA is TGCGCCAGCAGCTCACCCGGGACAGGCCCAGGGACCCAGTACTTC.

The chain employs TRBV7-2 and TRBJ1-1, with D uncertain. V was shortened by 1 base and J by 1 base, with 7 bases between the two germline ends. Germline CDR1 SGHTA, CDR2 FQGNSA. This CDR3 comprises 14 residues. CDR3 sequence (DNA): TGTGCCAGCAGCTTAGGCAGTACGAACACTGAAGCTTTCTTT. Residues: CASSLGSTNTEAFF.

This rearrangement joins TRBV19 to TRBJ1-3; 7 nucleotides agree with TRBD1. With V trimmed by 10 bases and J by 6 bases, 12 bases remained unmatched. The CDR3 length is 14 residues. Looked up from germline, CDR1 is LNHDA and CDR2 is SQIVND (reference sequence). The CDR3 DNA is TGTGCCACACGGGACAGAGTGGGACAAAACACCATATATTTT. This sequence encodes CATRDRVGQNTIYF.

The CDR3 is CARTLNRTGGVKNTGELFF. The CDR3 nucleotides read TGTGCCAGAACCCTTAACCGGACAGGGGGGGTCAAGAACACCGGGGAGCTGTTTTTT. The chain links TRBV5-3 to TRBJ2-2; the match to TRBD1 covers 10 bases. TRBV5-3 is reported as an ORF; its role is uncertain. J lost 1 base, V lost 6 bases, and 15 bases had no gene match. The CDR3 totals 19 residues.

This rearrangement joins TRBV4-3 to TRBJ1-4; tentative D call: TRBD1 (6 bases). Trimming left V 1 base short and J 0 bases short, with 9 bases between. Per the germline V gene, CDR1 is LGHNA and CDR2 is YSLEER. This CDR3 is 16 amino acids long. The CDR3 coding sequence is TGCGCCAGCAGCCAAGGGAGGACAGCAACTAATGAAAAACTGTTTTTT. Translation gives CASSQGRTATNEKLFF.

The chain joins TRBV4-1 to TRBJ1-1, with unresolved D. CDR1 and CDR2 (germline): MGHRA, YSYEKL. The CDR3 extends over 14 amino acids. Trimming removed 2 bases from V and 1 base from J, with 8 bases in between. The CDR3 loop reads CASSQHPGNTEAFF. The CDR3 nucleotides read TGCGCCAGCAGCCAACATCCAGGGAACACTGAAGCTTTCTTT.

The gene calls are TRBV28 and TRBJ1-4; 8 bases match TRBD1. There are 16 residues in the CDR3. V gave up 5 bases and J gave up 3 bases; unmatched junction bases: 8. Germline-derived CDR1 and CDR2 are MDHEN and SYDVKM. This CDR3 is CASSLSQGAANEKLFF. CDR3 nucleotides: TGTGCCAGCAGTCTTTCGCAGGGGGCCGCTAATGAAAAACTGTTTTTT. The full variable domain, with the rest looked up from reference TRBV28 and TRBJ1-4, is DVKVTQSSRYLVKRTGEKVFLECVQDMDHENMFWYRQDPGLGLRLIYFSYDVKMKEKGDIPEGYSVSREKKERFSLILESASTNQTSMYLCASSLSQGAANEKLFFGSGTQLSVL.

J is TRBJ2-7 and V is TRBV21-1; the table's D call, TRBD2, has no DNA check behind it. TRBV21-1 counts as a pseudogene. The CDR3 runs to 15 residues. CDR3 nucleotide sequence: TGTGCCAGCAGCAATCGGGGGACGGGTACCTACGAGCAGTACTTC. It is translated as CASSNRGTGTYEQYF.

This chain connects TRBV4-2 to TRBJ2-4; 12 bases match TRBD2. Trimming took 3 bases from V and 12 from J; bases not matched to a gene: 12. This CDR3 is 16 amino acids long. Germline V gene lookup returns CDR1 LGHNA and CDR2 YNFKEQ. The chain's CDR3 is CASSQFLAGGRDSQYF. CDR3 in DNA: TGTGCCAGCAGCCAGTTTCTAGCGGGGGGGCGTGACAGTCAGTACTTC.

This chain joins TRBV15 and TRBJ2-3; 10 nucleotides line up with TRBD2. Per the germline V gene, CDR1 is LNHNV and CDR2 is YYDKDF (reference sequence). The CDR3 contains 17 residues. Trimming at V came to 3 bases and at J to 2 bases, leaving 8 bases not matched to a gene. DNA of the CDR3: TGTGCCACCAGCAGCCCTACTCTAGCGGGGGACACAGATACGCAGTATTTT. Translating gives CATSSPTLAGDTDTQYF.

This chain links TRBV6-1 with TRBJ1-5, with D maybe TRBD1 (5 bases). CDR1 MNHNS and CDR2 SASEGT come from the germline V gene. The ends were cut back, 8 bases at V and 5 bases at J, with 13 bases in the middle. The CDR3 totals 13 residues. In DNA form, the CDR3 reads TGTGCCAGCCTAGACAGCCTGCATCAGCCCCAGCATTTT. Amino acid sequence: CASLDSLHQPQHF.

The rearrangement joins TRBV19 to TRBJ1-5, with 7 nucleotides matching TRBD1. Trimming removed 4 bases from V and 11 bases from J; junction bases left unmatched: 11. Germline CDR1 and CDR2: LNHDA and SQIVND (reference sequence). CDR3 length equals 14 residues. The CDR3 is CASSTQGGITSQHF. The CDR3 nucleotides read TGTGCCAGTAGTACGCAGGGGGGCATTACGTCCCAGCATTTT.

V is TRBV6-1 and J is TRBJ2-7; 7 bases agree with TRBD1. The CDR3 extends over 12 amino acids. CDR1 MNHNS and CDR2 SASEGT come from the germline V gene. The V gene end was trimmed by 5 bases and the J gene end by 5 bases; junction bases not matched to a gene: 3. Here the CDR3 reads CASSLDRDEQYF. Written as DNA, the CDR3 is TGTGCCAGCAGTCTAGACAGGGACGAGCAGTACTTC.

This rearrangement joins TRBV10-1 to TRBJ1-5, with D perhaps TRBD1 (6 bases). The CDR3 is 14 residues long. Trimming pared 8 bases from V and 0 bases from J, leaving 11 bases between. Germline CDR1 is WNHNN and CDR2 is SYGVQD (reference sequence). The CDR3 DNA reads TGCGCCAGCCCAACAGGGAATAGCAATCAGCCCCAGCATTTT. This sequence encodes CASPTGNSNQPQHF.

This chain links TRBV28 with TRBJ2-5; 8 nucleotides agree with TRBD1. CDR1 and CDR2 from the germline V gene are MDHEN and SYDVKM. V lost 2 bases to trimming and J lost 3 bases; unmatched junction nucleotides: 5. The CDR3 contains 15 residues. The CDR3 DNA reads as TGTGCCAGCAGTTTACGGGACAGGCCAAAAGAGACCCAGTACTTC. Residues: CASSLRDRPKETQYF.

The chain uses TRBV19 and TRBJ2-2; D is possibly TRBD2 (6 bases). V was pared by 4 bases and J by 7 bases, with 13 bases between. The CDR3 covers 14 residues. Germline CDR1 and CDR2: LNHDA and SQIVND (reference sequence). CDR3 sequence (DNA): TGTGCCAGTAGTAAAGTGGGAGCGGGCGGGGAGCTGTTTTTT. Protein: CASSKVGAGGELFF.